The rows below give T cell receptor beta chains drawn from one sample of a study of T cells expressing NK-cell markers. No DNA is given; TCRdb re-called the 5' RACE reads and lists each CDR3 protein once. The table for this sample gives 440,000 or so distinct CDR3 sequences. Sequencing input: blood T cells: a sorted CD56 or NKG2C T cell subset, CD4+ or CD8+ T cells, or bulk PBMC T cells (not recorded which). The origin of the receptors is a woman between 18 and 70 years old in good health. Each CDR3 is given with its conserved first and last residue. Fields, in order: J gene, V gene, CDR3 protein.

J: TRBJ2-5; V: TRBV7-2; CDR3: CASSLAGLDTVTQYF
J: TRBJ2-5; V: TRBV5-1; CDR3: CASSLSRQPETQYF
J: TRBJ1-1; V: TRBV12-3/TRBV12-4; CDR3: CASSLRGATEAFF
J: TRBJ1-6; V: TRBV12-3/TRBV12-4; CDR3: CASSRKGRDTNSPLHF
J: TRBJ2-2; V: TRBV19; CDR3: CASASGRYTGELFF
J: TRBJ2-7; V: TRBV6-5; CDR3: CASSSLGTSGTYEQYF
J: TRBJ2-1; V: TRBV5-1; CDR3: CASRLAGTNNEQFF
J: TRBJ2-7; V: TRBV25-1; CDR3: CASSEYTLVPTEQYF
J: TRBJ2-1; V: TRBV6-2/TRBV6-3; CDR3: CASSYGAAAYNEQFF
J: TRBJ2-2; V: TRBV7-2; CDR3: CASSLGVAGGQAGELFF
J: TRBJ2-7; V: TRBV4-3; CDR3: CASSQDWGAYEQYF